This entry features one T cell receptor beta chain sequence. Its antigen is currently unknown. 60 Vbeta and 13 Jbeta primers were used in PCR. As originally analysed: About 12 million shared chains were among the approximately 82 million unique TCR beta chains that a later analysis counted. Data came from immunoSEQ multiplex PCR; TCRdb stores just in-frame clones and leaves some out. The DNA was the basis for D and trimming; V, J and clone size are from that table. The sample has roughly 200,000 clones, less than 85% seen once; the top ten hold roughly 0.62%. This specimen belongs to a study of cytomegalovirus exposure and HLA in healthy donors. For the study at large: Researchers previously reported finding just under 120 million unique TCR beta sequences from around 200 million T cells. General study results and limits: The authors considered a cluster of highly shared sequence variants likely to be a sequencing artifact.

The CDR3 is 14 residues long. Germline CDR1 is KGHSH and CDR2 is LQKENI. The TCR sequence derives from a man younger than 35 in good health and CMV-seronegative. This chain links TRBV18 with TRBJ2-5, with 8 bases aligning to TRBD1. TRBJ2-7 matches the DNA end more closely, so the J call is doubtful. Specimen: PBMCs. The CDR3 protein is CASSHGQGSNEQYF. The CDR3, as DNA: TGTGCCAGCTCCCACGGACAGGGATCCAACGAGCAGTACTTC.